The rows below give T cell receptor beta chains drawn from one sample of a study of graft-versus-host responses after intestinal transplantation. TCRdb's table, derived via immunoSEQ multiplex PCR, lists solely in-frame clones and lacks some. There are 12,000 to 15,000 clones in the sample; roughly 74% occur only once, and around 6.8% lies in the top ten. The material sequenced was ileum tissue, taken 16 days after intestinal transplant. Receptors were obtained from a human patient who received an intestinal transplant, so some T cells may come from the graft donor. The CDR3 runs from the conserved cysteine through the conserved F or W. D genes are given only for firm matches. Expanded clones get a size class; other rows say once, few or many, or leave the size out.

abundance: few
v_gene: TRBV7-9
j_gene: TRBJ1-1
d_gene: .
CDR3nt: TGTGCCAGCAGCTGGCGTGGGGAGGAAGCTTTCTTT
CDR3aa: CASSWRGEEAFF

abundance: .
v_gene: TRBV4-2
j_gene: TRBJ2-7
d_gene: .
CDR3nt: TGTGCCAGCAGCCAAGTGTGGGCTCTCTTATCCTACGAGCAGTACTTC
CDR3aa: CASSQVWALLSYEQYF

abundance: .
v_gene: TRBV18
j_gene: TRBJ1-3
d_gene: .
CDR3nt: TGTGCCAGCTCACCATTCGACTTGGCGGGAAACACCATATATTTT
CDR3aa: CASSPFDLAGNTIYF

abundance: few
v_gene: TRBV6-4
j_gene: TRBJ1-1
d_gene: .
CDR3nt: TGTGCCAGCAGTTCGACAGGTCCAAACACTGAAGCTTTCTTT
CDR3aa: CASSSTGPNTEAFF

abundance: .
v_gene: TRBV6-6
j_gene: TRBJ1-5
d_gene: .
CDR3nt: TGTGCCAGCAGCCCTTGGACAGACAATCAGCCCCAGCATTTT
CDR3aa: CASSPWTDNQPQHF

abundance: .
v_gene: TRBV10-3
j_gene: TRBJ1-1
d_gene: .
CDR3nt: TGTGCCATCAGTGAGATTACTTTTTTATCAGCAGGGCGCGAAACGGCGAACACTGAAGCTTTCTTT
CDR3aa: CAISEITFLSAGRETANTEAFF

abundance: .
v_gene: TRBV19
j_gene: TRBJ2-7
d_gene: TRBD1
CDR3nt: TGTGCCAGTAGCCAACAGGGGACCTACGAGCAGTACTTC
CDR3aa: CASSQQGTYEQYF

abundance: .
v_gene: TRBV28
j_gene: TRBJ1-1
d_gene: .
CDR3nt: TGTGCCAGCAGTTCCGATTTTTGGGAGCCGGGGGAGTCGAACACTGAAGCTTTCTTT
CDR3aa: CASSSDFWEPGESNTEAFF

abundance: .
v_gene: TRBV2
j_gene: TRBJ2-7
d_gene: TRBD2
CDR3nt: TGTGCCAGCAGTGGACTAGCGGGGTTATCCTACGAGCAGTACTTC
CDR3aa: CASSGLAGLSYEQYF

abundance: .
v_gene: TRBV4-3
j_gene: TRBJ2-7
d_gene: .
CDR3nt: TGCGCCAGCAGTCCAGGGGCGGCAGGGTCCTACGAGCAGTACTTC
CDR3aa: CASSPGAAGSYEQYF

abundance: once
v_gene: TRBV29-1
j_gene: TRBJ2-7
d_gene: TRBD2
CDR3nt: TGCAGCGTTGAAGGGGTAGCGGGAGAGGTCTACGAGCAGTACTTC
CDR3aa: CSVEGVAGEVYEQYF

abundance: medium-sized
v_gene: TRBV4-1
j_gene: TRBJ2-7
d_gene: .
CDR3nt: TGCGCCAGCAGCCAAAGGGGTTCCTACGAGCAGTACTTC
CDR3aa: CASSQRGSYEQYF

abundance: .
v_gene: TRBV6-1
j_gene: TRBJ2-7
d_gene: .
CDR3nt: TGTGCCAGCAGTGCCAGATTACCCTACGAGCAGTACTTC
CDR3aa: CASSARLPYEQYF

abundance: once
v_gene: TRBV11-1
j_gene: TRBJ2-3
d_gene: TRBD2
CDR3nt: TGTGCCAGCAGCCCGGCACTAGCGGGATGGACAGATACGCAGTATTTT
CDR3aa: CASSPALAGWTDTQYF

abundance: .
v_gene: TRBV12-5
j_gene: TRBJ1-1
d_gene: TRBD1
CDR3nt: TGTGCTTCCCAATCCCGGGACAGGGGCCGAGAGAACACTGAAGCTTTCTTT
CDR3aa: CASQSRDRGRENTEAFF

abundance: .
v_gene: TRBV11-2
j_gene: TRBJ1-1
d_gene: .
CDR3nt: TGTGCCAGCAGCTTACTTGGGGGGATTATTGAAGCTTTCTTT
CDR3aa: CASSLLGGIIEAFF

abundance: .
v_gene: TRBV25-1
j_gene: TRBJ1-2
d_gene: .
CDR3nt: TGTGCCAGCAGTACAGGGATATCTAGTGGCTACACCTTC
CDR3aa: CASSTGISSGYTF

abundance: .
v_gene: TRBV18
j_gene: TRBJ2-4
d_gene: TRBD2
CDR3nt: TGTGCCAGCGGCCGCCGGTCTGGGGCTAGCGGGAGTATAGCCAAAAACATTCAGTACTTC
CDR3aa: CASGRRSGASGSIAKNIQYF

abundance: .
v_gene: TRBV6-5
j_gene: TRBJ1-1
d_gene: TRBD1
CDR3nt: TGTGCCAGCCTACAACCAGGGGGTGGTGAAGCTTTCTTT
CDR3aa: CASLQPGGGEAFF

abundance: .
v_gene: TRBV4-3
j_gene: TRBJ1-1
d_gene: TRBD1
CDR3nt: TGCGCCAGCAGCCTTCAGGACAGGGCGAACACTGAAGCTTTCTTT
CDR3aa: CASSLQDRANTEAFF

abundance: few
v_gene: TRBV5-1
j_gene: TRBJ2-1
d_gene: TRBD2
CDR3nt: TGCGCCAGCAGCTTGGGCCCTAGACTAGCGGCATACAATGAGCAGTTCTTC
CDR3aa: CASSLGPRLAAYNEQFF

abundance: few
v_gene: TRBV13
j_gene: TRBJ2-7
d_gene: .
CDR3nt: TGTGCCAGCAGCTTAGGTCTGTTATACGAGCAGTACTTC
CDR3aa: CASSLGLLYEQYF

abundance: .
v_gene: TRBV28
j_gene: TRBJ2-1
d_gene: TRBD1
CDR3nt: TGTGCCACCTACGGGGACAGGGCTCACAATGAGCAGTTCTTC
CDR3aa: CATYGDRAHNEQFF

abundance: .
v_gene: TRBV30
j_gene: TRBJ1-1
d_gene: .
CDR3nt: TGTGCCTGGACGGAGTTTGAACTTGTACCCTTGTTT
CDR3aa: CAWTEFELVPLF

abundance: few
v_gene: TRBV2
j_gene: TRBJ2-5
d_gene: TRBD2
CDR3nt: TGTGCCAGCAGCCTCAGTCCACAGCGGGAGGTCGGAGAGACCCAGTACTTC
CDR3aa: CASSLSPQREVGETQYF

abundance: few
v_gene: TRBV2
j_gene: TRBJ2-7
d_gene: .
CDR3nt: TGTGCCAGCAGTGGATCAGTCTCCTACGAGCAGTACTTC
CDR3aa: CASSGSVSYEQYF

abundance: .
v_gene: TRBV6-5
j_gene: TRBJ2-5
d_gene: TRBD1
CDR3nt: TGTGCCAGCAGTTCGACAGGGGGCGGGTTGGAGACCCAGTACTTC
CDR3aa: CASSSTGGGLETQYF

abundance: .
v_gene: TRBV6-6
j_gene: TRBJ2-2
d_gene: .
CDR3nt: TGTGCCAGCAGTTATGGCCAGGCCACCGGGGAGCTGTTTTTT
CDR3aa: CASSYGQATGELFF

abundance: .
v_gene: TRBV27
j_gene: TRBJ2-2
d_gene: .
CDR3nt: TGTGCCAGCAGCGCCACGTATACCTTGTCGGTGGGGGAGCTGTTTTTT
CDR3aa: CASSATYTLSVGELFF

abundance: .
v_gene: TRBV27
j_gene: TRBJ1-6
d_gene: .
CDR3nt: TGTGCCAGCAGTTTATCGATCGTGGGTATTGGGCATTCACCCCTCCACTTT
CDR3aa: CASSLSIVGIGHSPLHF

abundance: .
v_gene: TRBV28
j_gene: TRBJ1-3
d_gene: .
CDR3nt: TGTGCCAGCAGTTTAGCGTTCTCTGGAAACACCATATATTTT
CDR3aa: CASSLAFSGNTIYF

abundance: medium-sized
v_gene: TRBV27
j_gene: TRBJ1-1
d_gene: .
CDR3nt: TGTGCCAGCAGTTTAGGAGGGGCCACTGAAGCTTTCTTT
CDR3aa: CASSLGGATEAFF

abundance: .
v_gene: TRBV9
j_gene: TRBJ1-2
d_gene: TRBD1
CDR3nt: TGTGCCAGCAGCGTAGGGACAGGGATTGGCTACACCTTC
CDR3aa: CASSVGTGIGYTF

abundance: .
v_gene: TRBV6-6
j_gene: TRBJ2-1
d_gene: TRBD2
CDR3nt: TGTGCCAGCATACCCCCGGGACTAGCGGGGGCTAATGAGCAGTTCTTC
CDR3aa: CASIPPGLAGANEQFF

abundance: .
v_gene: TRBV7-9
j_gene: TRBJ1-1
d_gene: .
CDR3nt: TGTGCCAGCAGCATAGGTCTAGGGGTTGACACTGAAGCTTTCTTT
CDR3aa: CASSIGLGVDTEAFF

abundance: .
v_gene: TRBV7-4
j_gene: TRBJ1-4
d_gene: .
CDR3nt: TGTGCCAGCAGAGATCAGGGTGCGGCTAATGAAAAACTGTTTTTT
CDR3aa: CASRDQGAANEKLFF

abundance: .
v_gene: TRBV7-2
j_gene: TRBJ2-1
d_gene: TRBD2
CDR3nt: TGTGCCAGCAGCCTCGGGGCGGGGGGGTCCTACAATGAGCAGTTCTTC
CDR3aa: CASSLGAGGSYNEQFF

abundance: .
v_gene: TRBV7-9
j_gene: TRBJ2-1
d_gene: .
CDR3nt: TGTGCCAGCAGCTTTTTGTACGGAGGAATCGATGAGCAGTTCTTC
CDR3aa: CASSFLYGGIDEQFF

abundance: .
v_gene: TRBV5-1
j_gene: TRBJ1-1
d_gene: .
CDR3nt: TGCGCCAGCAGCTCACAGAGTTCGAACACTGAAGCTTTCTTT
CDR3aa: CASSSQSSNTEAFF

abundance: .
v_gene: TRBV28
j_gene: TRBJ2-7
d_gene: TRBD1
CDR3nt: TGTGCCAGCAGTTTCATAGGGGACAGGGGCTCCTACGAGCAGTACTTC
CDR3aa: CASSFIGDRGSYEQYF

abundance: few
v_gene: TRBV19
j_gene: TRBJ2-3
d_gene: .
CDR3nt: TGTGCCAGTAGCGCAGATACGCAGTATTTT
CDR3aa: CASSADTQYF

abundance: .
v_gene: TRBV30
j_gene: TRBJ1-6
d_gene: TRBD1
CDR3nt: TGTGCCTGGAGGGGACAGGGACAATATAATTCACCCCTCCACTTT
CDR3aa: CAWRGQGQYNSPLHF

abundance: .
v_gene: TRBV7-9
j_gene: TRBJ1-3
d_gene: .
CDR3nt: TGTGCCAGCAGTTGGGGTCCCAGGGCTGGAAACACCATATATTTT
CDR3aa: CASSWGPRAGNTIYF

abundance: .
v_gene: TRBV6-6
j_gene: TRBJ1-1
d_gene: .
CDR3nt: TGTGCCAGCAGTTACAATCAGGGCACTGAAGCTTTCTTT
CDR3aa: CASSYNQGTEAFF

abundance: once
v_gene: TRBV4-1
j_gene: TRBJ2-1
d_gene: .
CDR3nt: TGCGCCAGCAGCCAAGATCTACTAGACAATGAGCAGTTCTTC
CDR3aa: CASSQDLLDNEQFF

abundance: .
v_gene: TRBV6-5
j_gene: TRBJ1-1
d_gene: TRBD1
CDR3nt: TGTGCCAGCAGTTCCGGACAGGGGGGAACTGAAGCTTTCTTT
CDR3aa: CASSSGQGGTEAFF

abundance: .
v_gene: TRBV28
j_gene: TRBJ1-5
d_gene: TRBD1
CDR3nt: TGTGCCAGCAGTTTGGTGACAGGGACCACGGCCCAGCATTTT
CDR3aa: CASSLVTGTTAQHF

abundance: .
v_gene: TRBV28
j_gene: TRBJ1-3
d_gene: .
CDR3nt: TGTGCCAGCACCCAGGGCCCGGAGATCTCTGGAAACACCATATATTTT
CDR3aa: CASTQGPEISGNTIYF

abundance: .
v_gene: TRBV7-9
j_gene: TRBJ2-3
d_gene: .
CDR3nt: TGTGCCAGCAACCTGCGTCGCAGGGGCCTTAAGACAGATACGCAGTATTTT
CDR3aa: CASNLRRRGLKTDTQYF

abundance: .
v_gene: TRBV5-1
j_gene: TRBJ2-1
d_gene: TRBD2
CDR3nt: TGCGCCAGCAGCTCGCTAGCGGGAAACTACAATGAGCAGTTCTTC
CDR3aa: CASSSLAGNYNEQFF

abundance: .
v_gene: TRBV11-2
j_gene: TRBJ1-1
d_gene: .
CDR3nt: TGTGCCAGCAGCTTAGCCAGCACTGAAGCTTTCTTT
CDR3aa: CASSLASTEAFF

abundance: .
v_gene: TRBV30
j_gene: TRBJ2-1
d_gene: TRBD2
CDR3nt: TGTGCCTGGAGTGTAGGGGCGGGAGGAGATGAGCAGTTCTTC
CDR3aa: CAWSVGAGGDEQFF

abundance: few
v_gene: TRBV6-5
j_gene: TRBJ1-5
d_gene: .
CDR3nt: TGTGCCACAGGGTCAGGGCAGCCCCAGCATTTT
CDR3aa: CATGSGQPQHF

abundance: .
v_gene: TRBV18
j_gene: TRBJ2-3
d_gene: TRBD2
CDR3nt: TGTGCCAGCTCACCACAAGCGGGGGGGCGTGCAGATACGCAGTATTTT
CDR3aa: CASSPQAGGRADTQYF

abundance: few
v_gene: TRBV11-3
j_gene: TRBJ2-1
d_gene: .
CDR3nt: TGTGCCAGCAGCCCTGGTAGCGGAACCTACAATGAGCAGTTCTTC
CDR3aa: CASSPGSGTYNEQFF

abundance: .
v_gene: TRBV7-9
j_gene: TRBJ2-7
d_gene: TRBD2
CDR3nt: TGTGCCAGCAGCTTAGAATCAGCGGGATGGGAGCAGTACTTC
CDR3aa: CASSLESAGWEQYF

abundance: once
v_gene: TRBV6-5
j_gene: TRBJ1-2
d_gene: TRBD1
CDR3nt: TGTGCCAGCAGTCGGACAGGAAACTATGGCTACACCTTC
CDR3aa: CASSRTGNYGYTF